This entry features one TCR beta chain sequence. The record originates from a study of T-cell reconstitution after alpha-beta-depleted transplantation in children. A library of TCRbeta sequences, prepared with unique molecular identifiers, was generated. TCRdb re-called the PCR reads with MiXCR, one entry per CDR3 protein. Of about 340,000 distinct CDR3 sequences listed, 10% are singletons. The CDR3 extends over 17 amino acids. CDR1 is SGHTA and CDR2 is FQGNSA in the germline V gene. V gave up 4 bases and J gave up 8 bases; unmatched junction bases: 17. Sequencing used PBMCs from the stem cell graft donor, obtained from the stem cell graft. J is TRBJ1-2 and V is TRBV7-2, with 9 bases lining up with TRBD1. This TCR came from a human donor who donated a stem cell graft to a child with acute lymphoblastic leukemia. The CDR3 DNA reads TGTGCCAGCAGCTCATTAGACGACCGTGGGGACAGGGAGGGCTACACCTTC. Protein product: CASSSLDDRGDREGYTF.